This TCR beta chain appears in the sequencing data of a study of a mutant IDH1 vaccine in newly diagnosed glioma. In the study overall: Patients began vaccination 4-6 weeks after radiotherapy alone, or with temozolomide cycles. Earlier care involved radiotherapy, temozolomide, or both, and the majority received both. Held at week 35, visit V12 was the safety follow-up, and visit V13 followed at week 47.

Time point of the sample: week 35, safety follow-up. A 20-mer mutant IDH1 peptide at 300 ug was injected subcutaneously with topical imiquimod. The protocol was immunoSEQ multiplex PCR, while the TCRdb copy is restricted to in-frame clones and leaves out a portion. Counted here are tens of thousands of clones, around 80% occurring once; the ten biggest clones make up around 4.6%. V shed 5 bases and J shed 1 base, with 9 bases lying between them. The CDR3 consists of 14 residues. CDR1 and CDR2 from the germline V gene are MNHNY and SVGAGI (reference sequence). This clone was detected only a few times. Antigen specificity is unknown.

The chain is built from TRBV6-6 and TRBJ1-5; possibly TRBD1 for D (5 bases). Source: PBMCs, taken from a glioma patient whose treatment included an IDH1 peptide vaccine. This receptor was taken from a man aged 30 to 45 with glioma. Here the CDR3 reads CASSRQGSNQPQHF. As DNA, the CDR3 is TGTGCCAGCAGTCGGCAGGGCAGCAATCAGCCCCAGCATTTT.